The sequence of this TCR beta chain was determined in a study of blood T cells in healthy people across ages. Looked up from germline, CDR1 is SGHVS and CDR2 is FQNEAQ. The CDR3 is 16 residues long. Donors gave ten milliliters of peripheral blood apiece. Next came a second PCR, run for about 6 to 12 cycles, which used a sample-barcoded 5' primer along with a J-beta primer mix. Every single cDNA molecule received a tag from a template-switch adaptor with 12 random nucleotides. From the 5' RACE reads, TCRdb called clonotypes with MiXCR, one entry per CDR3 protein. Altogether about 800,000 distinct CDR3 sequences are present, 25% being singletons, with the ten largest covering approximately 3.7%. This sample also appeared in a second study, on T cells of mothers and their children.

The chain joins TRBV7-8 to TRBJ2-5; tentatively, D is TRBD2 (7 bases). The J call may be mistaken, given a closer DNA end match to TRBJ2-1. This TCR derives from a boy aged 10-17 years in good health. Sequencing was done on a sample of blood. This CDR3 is CASSLFGGQLYNEQFF. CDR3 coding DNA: TGTGCCAGCAGCTTATTCGGGGGGCAACTGTACAATGAGCAGTTCTTC.